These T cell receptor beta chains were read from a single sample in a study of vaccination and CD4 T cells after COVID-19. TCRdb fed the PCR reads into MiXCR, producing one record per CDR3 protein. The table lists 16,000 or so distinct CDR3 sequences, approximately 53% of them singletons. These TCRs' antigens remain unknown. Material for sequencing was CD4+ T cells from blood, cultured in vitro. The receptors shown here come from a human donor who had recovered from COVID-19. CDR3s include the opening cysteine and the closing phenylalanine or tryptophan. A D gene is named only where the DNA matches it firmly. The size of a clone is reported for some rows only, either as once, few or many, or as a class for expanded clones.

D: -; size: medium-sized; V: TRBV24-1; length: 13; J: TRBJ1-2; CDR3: CATSDKGQLGYTF; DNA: TGTGCCACCAGTGATAAAGGACAGTTAGGCTACACCTTC
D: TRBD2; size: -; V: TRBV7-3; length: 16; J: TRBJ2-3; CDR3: CASHRQRGANTDTQYF; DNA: TGTGCCAGCCATCGACAGCGGGGTGCCAACACAGATACGCAGTATTTT
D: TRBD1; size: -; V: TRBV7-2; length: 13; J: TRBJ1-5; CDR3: CASSPDRSQPQHF; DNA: TGTGCCAGCAGCCCGGACAGGTCTCAGCCCCAGCATTTT
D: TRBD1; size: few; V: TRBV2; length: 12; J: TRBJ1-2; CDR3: CASKRDSGSYTF; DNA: TGTGCCAGCAAAAGGGACAGCGGCTCCTACACCTTC
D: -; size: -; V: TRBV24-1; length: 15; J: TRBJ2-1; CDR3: CATSDSSSFYNEQFF; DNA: TGTGCCACCAGTGATAGCTCCTCTTTCTACAATGAGCAGTTCTTC
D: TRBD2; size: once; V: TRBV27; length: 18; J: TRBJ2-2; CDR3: CASSLSPLAGSGTGELFF; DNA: TGTGCCAGCAGTTTAAGCCCCCTAGCGGGGTCGGGGACCGGGGAGCTGTTTTTT
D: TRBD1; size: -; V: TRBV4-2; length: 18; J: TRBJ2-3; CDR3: CASSRINTQGQGGDTQYF; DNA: TGTGCCAGCAGCCGAATTAATACTCAGGGACAGGGGGGAGATACGCAGTATTTT
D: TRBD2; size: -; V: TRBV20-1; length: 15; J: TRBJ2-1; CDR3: CSARPTGGIYNEQFF; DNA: TGCAGTGCTAGACCAACGGGGGGGATCTACAATGAGCAGTTCTTC
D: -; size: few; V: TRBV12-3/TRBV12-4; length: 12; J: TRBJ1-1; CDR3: CASSIRSTEAFF; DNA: TGTGCCAGCAGCATCCGGAGCACTGAAGCTTTCTTT
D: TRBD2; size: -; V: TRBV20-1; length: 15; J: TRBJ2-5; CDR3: CSARVASGDQETQYF; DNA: TGCAGTGCTAGAGTGGCTAGCGGGGATCAAGAGACCCAGTACTTC